A single sample is the source of the 27 T cell receptor beta chains below, sequenced in a study of OX40 agonist ivuxolimab in advanced cancers. The repertoire was sequenced with immunoSEQ multiplex PCR; TCRdb's copy has only in-frame clones and lacks some. The table lists about 77,000 clones, over 75% of them singletons. The starting material was CD4+ or CD8+ T cells sorted from blood, obtained in a trial of the OX40 agonist ivuxolimab. All receptors derive from an adult with an advanced solid tumor such as melanoma, head and neck, liver or kidney cancer.

The chain links TRBV5-4 to TRBJ2-7; TRBD2 aligns across 10 bases. Germline V gene lookup returns CDR1 SGHNT and CDR2 YYREEE (reference sequence). This CDR3 comprises 14 residues. Unmatched junction bases numbered 3, after V lost 4 bases and J lost 2 bases. The CDR3 is CASSLSGGPYEQYF. CDR3 in DNA: TGTGCCAGCAGCCTTAGCGGGGGGCCCTACGAGCAGTACTTC.

The V gene is TRBV11-1, the J gene TRBJ2-3, with D tentatively TRBD1 or TRBD2 (5 bases each). Germline CDR1 SGHAT, CDR2 FQDESV (reference sequence). Trimming cost V 1 base and J 6 bases, with 17 bases left between them. The CDR3 contains 16 residues. The CDR3 reads CASSLGNPPGADTQYF. DNA of the CDR3: TGTGCCAGCAGCTTAGGGAACCCCCCCGGGGCGGATACGCAGTATTTT.

The rearrangement joins TRBV5-6 to TRBJ2-5; 9 bases match TRBD2. The CDR3 extends over 15 amino acids. V was pared by 2 bases and J by 7 bases, with 9 bases of the junction left unmatched. Germline loops: CDR1 SGHDT, CDR2 YYEEEE. CDR3 in amino acids: CASSLLAGLGGTQYF. CDR3 DNA sequence: TGTGCCAGCAGCTTACTAGCGGGCCTAGGAGGGACCCAGTACTTC.

The gene calls are TRBV9 and TRBJ2-2, with 10 bases matching TRBD2. The CDR3 runs 16 residues. Trimming at V came to 0 bases and at J to 6 bases, leaving 5 bases not matched to a gene. The germline V gene has CDR1 SGDLS and CDR2 YYNGEE. CDR3 bases: TGTGCCAGCAGCGTAGCTAGCGGGAGATCTTCCGGGGAGCTGTTTTTT. This translates into CASSVASGRSSGELFF.

This sequence joins TRBV2 and TRBJ2-5; TRBD2 agrees at 14 bases. Germline V gives CDR1 SNHLY, CDR2 FYNNEI. This CDR3 comprises 16 residues. V shed 4 bases and J 2 bases; nucleotides not matched to a gene: 3. CDR3 in amino acids: CASSGLAGGNQETQYF. In DNA, the CDR3 is TGTGCCAGCAGTGGACTAGCGGGGGGGAATCAAGAGACCCAGTACTTC.

The chain joins TRBV27 to TRBJ2-7; TRBD1 matches at 9 bases. The CDR3 length is 15 residues. V was clipped by 2 bases and J by 3 bases; unmatched bases: 5. CDR1 MNHEY and CDR2 SMNVEV come from the germline V gene (reference sequence). The CDR3 is CASSLHRGHFYEQYF. In DNA, the CDR3 is TGTGCCAGCAGTTTACACAGGGGGCATTTCTACGAGCAGTACTTC.

This sequence joins TRBV6-5 and TRBJ1-4; 8 nucleotides align to TRBD1. With V trimmed by 4 bases and J by 8 bases, 9 bases remained unmatched. The CDR3 covers 15 residues. Per germline, CDR1 MNHEY and CDR2 SVGAGI. The CDR3 region has the DNA TGTGCCAGCAGTTCAAACAGGGGGGGTAGGGAAAAACTGTTTTTT. It is translated as CASSSNRGGREKLFF.

J is TRBJ1-5 and V is TRBV28; 7 positions agree with TRBD1. Germline loops: CDR1 MDHEN, CDR2 SYDVKM. This CDR3 spans 12 amino acids. Trimming took 6 bases from V and 7 from J; bases not matched to a gene: 3. The CDR3 reads CASSRTGQPQHF. The DNA of the CDR3 is TGTGCCAGCAGCCGGACAGGACAGCCCCAGCATTTT.

J is TRBJ2-5 and V is TRBV5-1; 7 bases map to TRBD1. CDR1 and CDR2 from the germline V gene are SGHRS and YFSETQ. The CDR3 has 16 residues. The J segment lost 2 bases and the V segment lost 0 bases, leaving 7 bases of the junction unmatched. The chain's CDR3 is CASSLVTGRKQETQYF. CDR3 in DNA: TGCGCCAGCAGCTTGGTGACAGGGCGTAAGCAAGAGACCCAGTACTTC.

The count of this clone is one. The chain joins TRBV4-2 to TRBJ2-3, with TRBD2 matching 12 bases. The CDR3 consists of 18 residues. V was clipped by 0 bases and J by 6 bases; unmatched bases: 10. Germline assignment: CDR1 LGHNA and CDR2 YNFKEQ. CDR3 sequence: CASSQDLAGGPGRDTQYF. CDR3 in DNA: TGTGCCAGCAGCCAAGATCTAGCGGGAGGGCCGGGAAGGGATACGCAGTATTTT.

This sequence joins TRBV4-1 and TRBJ2-1; 9 bases are shared with TRBD1. The CDR3 length is 15 residues. The germline gives CDR1 MGHRA, CDR2 YSYEKL. Unmatched junction bases numbered 10, after V lost 5 bases and J lost 8 bases. The CDR3 DNA follows: TGCGCCAGCAGCTGGGGGGACAGGGAAAGGGATGAGCAGTTCTTC. Its translation is CASSWGDRERDEQFF.

The V call is TRBV19, the J call TRBJ2-1, with 7 bases fitting TRBD1. Germline V gene data show CDR1 as LNHDA and CDR2 as SQIVND (reference sequence). This CDR3 is built from 14 residues. Losses at the gene ends were 3 bases for V and 4 bases for J; bases not matched to a gene: 3. CDR3 DNA: TGTGCCAGTAGTATCGGGGACAGTTACAATGAGCAGTTCTTC. Translating gives CASSIGDSYNEQFF.

In this sample, this clone turned up once. The chain is built from TRBV28 and TRBJ2-1; 14 bases are shared with TRBD2. V gave up 10 bases and J gave up 8 bases; unmatched junction bases: 10. There are 15 residues in the CDR3. Germline CDR1 and CDR2: MDHEN and SYDVKM. This CDR3 reads CATLLRLAGGYEQFF. The CDR3 nucleotides read TGTGCCACCCTATTACGACTAGCGGGGGGGTATGAGCAGTTCTTC.

The rearrangement uses TRBV5-1 and TRBJ2-6; D is perhaps TRBD2 (5 bases). CDR3 length equals 17 residues. The V end lost 4 bases, the J end lost 0 bases, and 14 bases lay between the germline ends. From germline, CDR1 is SGHRS and CDR2 YFSETQ. Here the CDR3 reads CASSKEAAISGANVLTF. CDR3 nucleotides: TGCGCCAGCAGCAAGGAGGCAGCAATCTCTGGGGCCAACGTCCTGACTTTC.

The genes are TRBV19 and TRBJ1-5; weak D call: TRBD1 (6 bases). The CDR3 is 15 residues long. V lost 11 bases and J lost 1, with 18 bases in between. Germline-derived CDR1 and CDR2 are LNHDA and SQIVND (reference sequence). The CDR3 protein is CAVGGGALSNQPQHF. In nucleotides, the CDR3 is TGTGCCGTTGGTGGGGGGGCTTTAAGCAATCAGCCCCAGCATTTT. Together with reference TRBV19 and TRBJ1-5, the CDR3 gives the full variable domain: DGGITQSPKYLFRKEGQNVTLSCEQNLNHDAMYWYRQDPGQGLRLIYYSQIVNDFQKGDIAEGYSVSREKKESFPLTVTSAQKNPTAFYLCAVGGGALSNQPQHFGDGTRLSIL.

This chain joins TRBV6-1 and TRBJ1-2, with TRBD1 identical over 7 bases. The V segment lost 8 bases and the J segment 7 bases; nucleotides outside the gene matches: 7. The CDR3 extends over 12 amino acids. Germline V lookup: CDR1 MNHNS, CDR2 SASEGT. As DNA, the CDR3 is TGTGCCAGCGGACAGGCCTCGGGTGGCTACACCTTC. Amino acid sequence: CASGQASGGYTF.

The V and J genes are TRBV9 and TRBJ1-2; 8 bases agree with TRBD1. Germline CDR1 reads SGDLS; CDR2 reads YYNGEE. The CDR3 is 14 amino acids. Trimming took 4 bases from V and 8 from J; bases not matched to a gene: 10. The CDR3 DNA sequence: TGTGCCAGCAGCCCTACGGGACAGGTGTTAGGCTACACCTTC. This encodes CASSPTGQVLGYTF. The whole variable domain, remainder taken from reference TRBV9 and TRBJ1-2, is DSGVTQTPKHLITATGQRVTLRCSPRSGDLSVYWYQQSLDQGLQFLIQYYNGEERAKGNILERFSAQQFPDLHSELNLSSLELGDSALYFCASSPTGQVLGYTFGSGTRLTVV.

The chain carries TRBV6-5 and TRBJ2-1; tentatively, D is TRBD1 (6 bases). Germline CDR1 MNHEY, CDR2 SVGAGI. V was trimmed by 4 bases and J by 7 bases, leaving 20 bases between them. This CDR3 region has 16 residues. This CDR3 is CASSSLSAGQGNEQFF. In DNA, the CDR3 is TGTGCCAGCAGTTCTTTATCGGCTGGGCAGGGGAATGAGCAGTTCTTC.

This clone appeared a few times. V is TRBV4-1 and J is TRBJ2-1, with D possibly TRBD2 on 6 matching bases. Germline V gene data show CDR1 as MGHRA and CDR2 as YSYEKL. V was trimmed by 0 bases and J by 7 bases, leaving 13 bases between them. This CDR3 has 15 residues. For the CDR3, the DNA is TGCGCCAGCAGCCAAGATACCGGGACTTATAATGAGCAGTTCTTC. Amino acids: CASSQDTGTYNEQFF.

The rearrangement links TRBV6-5 to TRBJ2-2; 7 positions match TRBD2. The CDR3 has 15 amino acids. Germline trimming cut 7 bases from V and 7 bases from J; bases unmatched to any gene: 12. From germline, CDR1 is MNHEY and CDR2 SVGAGI. The CDR3 sequence is CASTPRASGNGELFF. CDR3 coding DNA: TGTGCCAGCACCCCCCGCGCCAGCGGGAACGGGGAGCTGTTTTTT.

The V gene is TRBV5-1, the J gene TRBJ1-2; D is unclear. Germline lookup yields CDR1 SGHRS and CDR2 YFSETQ. This CDR3 has 15 residues. The V and J ends lost 0 bases and 4 bases respectively, with 13 bases between them. The CDR3 here is CASSLGSDNLYGYTF. The CDR3 DNA is TGCGCCAGCAGCTTGGGTTCTGATAATCTCTATGGCTACACCTTC.

The gene calls are TRBV19 and TRBJ1-3; D is undetermined. V lost 3 bases, J lost 0 bases, and 12 bases lay in between. The CDR3 is made up of 16 amino acids. Germline CDR1 is LNHDA and CDR2 is SQIVND (reference sequence). DNA for the CDR3: TGTGCCAGTAGTATTTTCCCAGGCCCCTCTGGAAACACCATATATTTT. It codes for CASSIFPGPSGNTIYF.

This clone was seen a few times. The chain combines TRBV14 with TRBJ2-1; D is tentatively TRBD1 or TRBD2 (5 bases each). V was cut by 3 bases and J by 8 bases, with 20 bases left in between. The CDR3 has 16 amino acids. Per germline, CDR1 SGHDN and CDR2 FVKESK. CDR3 sequence (DNA): TGTGCCAGCAGCCAGGGCTCCGACGGGGCCGTCGATGAGCAGTTCTTC. Translating gives CASSQGSDGAVDEQFF.

The chain recombines TRBV18 with TRBJ2-2; D is unclear. Germline lookup yields CDR1 KGHSH and CDR2 LQKENI. The CDR3 is 17 residues long. V was trimmed by 2 bases and J by 3 bases, leaving 16 bases between them. The CDR3 DNA sequence: TGTGCCAGCTCACCATCAATCGTGACCATGGACACCGGGGAGCTGTTTTTT. This translates into CASSPSIVTMDTGELFF. The full variable domain, with the rest looked up from reference TRBV18 and TRBJ2-2, is NAGVMQNPRHLVRRRGQEARLRCSPMKGHSHVYWYRQLPEEGLKFMVYLQKENIIDESGMPKERFSAEFPKEGPSILRIQQVVRGDSAAYFCASSPSIVTMDTGELFFGEGSRLTVL.

The chain employs TRBV6-5 and TRBJ1-1, with no clear D. CDR1 is MNHEY and CDR2 is SVGAGI in the germline V gene. V was shortened by 2 bases and J by 6 bases, with 13 bases between the two germline ends. The length of the CDR3 is 14 residues. The CDR3 DNA follows: TGTGCCAGCAGTTACAACCGGGATCTCGCTGAAGCTTTCTTT. Translation: CASSYNRDLAEAFF.

The chain uses TRBV7-8 and TRBJ1-1; D uncertain. Germline lookup yields CDR1 SGHVS and CDR2 FQNEAQ. The CDR3 contains 12 residues. V lost 3 bases to trimming and J lost 3 bases, with 5 bases between them. The CDR3 reads CASSFWDTEAFF. The CDR3 DNA sequence: TGTGCCAGCAGCTTTTGGGACACTGAAGCTTTCTTT. The full variable domain, with the rest looked up from reference TRBV7-8 and TRBJ1-1, is GAGVSQSPRYKVAKRGQDVALRCDPISGHVSLFWYQQALGQGPEFLTYFQNEAQLDKSGLPSDRFFAERPEGSVSTLKIQRTQQEDSAVYLCASSFWDTEAFFGQGTRLTVV.

V is TRBV5-1 and J is TRBJ2-1, with D tentatively TRBD1 or TRBD2 (5 bases each). Germline values: CDR1 SGHRS, CDR2 YFSETQ. The CDR3 has 14 residues. V lost 4 bases, J lost 5 bases, and 13 bases lay in between. CDR3 residues: CASSTGGLNNEQFF. CDR3 sequence (DNA): TGCGCCAGCAGCACAGGCGGGCTCAACAATGAGCAGTTCTTC.